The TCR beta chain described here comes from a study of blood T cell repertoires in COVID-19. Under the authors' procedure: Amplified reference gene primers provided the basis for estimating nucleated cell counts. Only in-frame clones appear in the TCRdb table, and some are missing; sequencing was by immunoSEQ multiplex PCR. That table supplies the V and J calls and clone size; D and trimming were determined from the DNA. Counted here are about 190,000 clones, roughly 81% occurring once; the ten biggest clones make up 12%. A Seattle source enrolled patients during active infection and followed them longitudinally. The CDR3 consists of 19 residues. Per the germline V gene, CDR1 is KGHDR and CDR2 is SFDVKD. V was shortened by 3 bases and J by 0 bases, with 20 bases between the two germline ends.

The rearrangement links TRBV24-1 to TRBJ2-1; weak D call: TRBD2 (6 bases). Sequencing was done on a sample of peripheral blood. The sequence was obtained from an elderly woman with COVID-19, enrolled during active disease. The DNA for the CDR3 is TGTGCCACCAGTGATACCCCATGGACTACCCAGAGCTCCTACAATGAGCAGTTCTTC. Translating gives CATSDTPWTTQSSYNEQFF.